This TCR beta chain stems from a study of identical twins. Study observations and caveats: Out-of-frame sharing of TCR alpha in monozygotic twins was underestimated by models. For zero-insertion analyses, partial confounding could come from invariant MAIT and iNKT cells. Excess sharing between twins was weaker in beta out-of-frame sequences.

V lost 2 bases to trimming and J lost 0 bases, with 14 bases between them. This CDR3 has 16 residues. Per the germline V gene, CDR1 is DFQATT and CDR2 is SNEGSKA (reference sequence). Through template switching, a universal primer site was introduced, and the cDNA contained unique molecular identifiers. MiXCR, run by TCRdb on the 5' RACE reads, gives a single entry per CDR3 protein. The table lists about 250,000 distinct CDR3 sequences, about 8% of them singletons. This clonotype was observed at least ten times. Its matching antigen is unknown. A further study also used this sample, focusing on yellow fever vaccine responses in identical twins.

The V gene is TRBV20-1, the J gene TRBJ2-1, with D tentatively TRBD2 (6 bases). The sequence derives from a woman under 30 in good health. The material sequenced was CD8+ T cells sorted from blood. The CDR3 here is CSARSWGELSYNEQFF. The DNA of the CDR3 is TGCAGTGCTAGATCTTGGGGGGAGCTCTCCTACAATGAGCAGTTCTTC.